The 15 T cell receptor beta chains presented below share a single source sample, sequenced in a study of CD8 T cells in ankylosing spondylitis. MiXCR, applied by TCRdb to the 5' RACE reads, yields one record per CDR3 protein. The sample holds about 240,000 distinct CDR3 sequences; around 7.8% are singletons and the top ten take approximately 7%. Sequences were obtained from blood, either unsorted or a sorted T cell fraction (not recorded which). These receptor sequences come from a male donor with ankylosing spondylitis or in good health (not recorded which).

The table lists this clonotype with many counts. This chain connects TRBV24-1 to TRBJ1-1; a possible D gene is TRBD1 (6 bases). The CDR3 totals 16 residues. V gave up 2 bases and J gave up 4 bases, with 16 bases separating them. Germline lookup yields CDR1 KGHDR and CDR2 SFDVKD. This CDR3 reads CATSDSATGMGTEAFF. In DNA form, the CDR3 reads TGTGCCACCAGTGATTCCGCTACAGGGATGGGCACTGAAGCTTTCTTT.

Ten or more counts support this clonotype. The J gene is TRBJ2-1, the V gene TRBV20-1, with D tentatively TRBD1 (5 bases). The CDR3 has 20 residues. Trimming removed 0 bases from V and 0 bases from J, with 24 bases in between. Germline CDR1 reads DFQATT; CDR2 reads SNEGSKA (reference sequence). CDR3 nucleotides: TGCAGTGCTAGAGATCCAGGGATGATCTCCAGACATAGCTCCTACAATGAGCAGTTCTTC. It yields the protein CSARDPGMISRHSSYNEQFF.

This clonotype has ten or more counts. The chain couples TRBV20-1 to TRBJ2-3; 8 bases are shared with TRBD2. J was trimmed by 0 bases and V by 6 bases; bases with no gene match: 8. Per germline, CDR1 DFQATT and CDR2 SNEGSKA (reference sequence). The CDR3 is made up of 15 amino acids. Here the CDR3 reads CSAIAGTHSTDTQYF. The CDR3 DNA follows: TGCAGTGCAATAGCGGGAACCCATAGCACAGATACGCAGTATTTT.

The genes are TRBV15 and TRBJ2-7; TRBD2 might be the D (5 bases). V was shortened by 0 bases and J by 5 bases, with 17 bases between the two germline ends. Germline V CDR1 and CDR2: LNHNV, YYDKDF (reference sequence). This CDR3 is 16 amino acids long. In DNA form, the CDR3 reads TGTGCCACCAGCAGAGAATTTGGGCCAGGTAGCGACGAGCAGTACTTC. This codes for CATSREFGPGSDEQYF.

A few counts support this clonotype. This chain's CDR3 is CSVGLDRYF. CDR3 DNA sequence: TGCAGCGTGGGACTAGATAGGTACTTC. The gene calls are TRBV29-1 and TRBJ2-5, with TRBD2 matching 8 bases. V trimming: 6 bases; J trimming: 13 bases; junction bases outside the gene matches: 4. In germline, CDR1 is SQVTM, CDR2 ANQGSEA. The CDR3 is made up of 9 amino acids.

This clonotype was counted ten times or more. V gene TRBV29-1 combines with J gene TRBJ2-7, with D hard to call. This CDR3 region has 12 residues. V gave up 7 bases and J gave up 4 bases, with 14 bases separating them. Per germline, CDR1 SQVTM and CDR2 ANQGSEA. The CDR3 DNA sequence: TGCAGCGCTCGCCTATCGGATTACGAGCAGTACTTC. Amino acids: CSARLSDYEQYF.

This clonotype showed up many times. The chain employs TRBV9 and TRBJ1-1, with D possibly being TRBD1 (6 bases). Trimming left V 0 bases short and J 7 bases short, with 10 bases between. This CDR3 is 13 amino acids long. Germline CDR1 is SGDLS and CDR2 is YYNGEE. CDR3 coding DNA: TGTGCCAGCAGCGTAGAGGGGGGTATTGAAGCTTTCTTT. Its translation: CASSVEGGIEAFF.

This clonotype was observed many times. The chain is built from TRBV7-9 and TRBJ2-1, with a possible D match to TRBD1 (6 bases). V was cut by 7 bases and J by 8 bases, with 21 bases left in between. In germline, CDR1 is SEHNR, CDR2 FQNEAQ (reference sequence). This CDR3 is built from 15 residues. CDR3 amino acids: CASTLEPGAGDEQFF. The DNA of the CDR3 is TGTGCCAGCACCCTAGAGCCAGGGGCCGGGGATGAGCAGTTCTTC. Full variable domain (remainder filled in from reference TRBV7-9 and TRBJ2-1): DTGVSQNPRHKITKRGQNVTFRCDPISEHNRLYWYRQTLGQGPEFLTYFQNEAQLEKSRLLSDRFSAERPKGSFSTLEIQRTEQGDSAMYLCASTLEPGAGDEQFFGPGTRLTVL.

The chain employs TRBV30 and TRBJ2-3, with no clear D. The CDR3 has 12 residues. Germline CDR1 and CDR2: GTSNPN and SVGIG (reference sequence). V lost 1 base and J 4 bases, leaving 6 bases between the germline ends. The CDR3 sequence is CAWSGAADTQYF. CDR3 DNA: TGTGCCTGGAGTGGCGCAGCAGATACGCAGTATTTT.

This clonotype was seen ten or more times. The chain combines TRBV3-1 with TRBJ2-1; TRBD2 matches 8 bases. The CDR3 has 15 amino acids. Germline assignment: CDR1 LGHDT and CDR2 YNNKEL (reference sequence). Trimming cost V 5 bases and J 4 bases; bases outside gene matches: 7. For the CDR3, the DNA is TGTGCCAGCAGCGAGACTAGCGAGGGATACAATGAGCAGTTCTTC. Translating it yields CASSETSEGYNEQFF.

The gene calls are TRBV20-1 and TRBJ2-7; 9 bases are shared with TRBD1. After removal of 5 bases from V and 2 bases from J, the junction contained 10 bases not matched to a gene. The CDR3 runs to 15 residues. Germline V lookup: CDR1 DFQATT, CDR2 SNEGSKA (reference sequence). This chain's CDR3 is CSASTGQGITYEQYF. CDR3 nucleotide sequence: TGCAGTGCTTCTACCGGACAGGGGATAACCTACGAGCAGTACTTC.

This clonotype has a handful of counts. This chain uses TRBV7-9 with TRBJ1-5; D not certain. V was trimmed by 4 bases and J by 3 bases, leaving 1 base between them. CDR1 is SEHNR and CDR2 is FQNEAQ in the germline V gene (reference sequence). The CDR3 is 11 residues long. The CDR3 reads CASSSNQPQHF. The CDR3 nucleotides read TGTGCCAGCAGCTCCAATCAGCCCCAGCATTTT.

This clonotype was detected ten times or more. This chain joins TRBV7-6 and TRBJ1-3; TRBD1 matches at 9 bases. Looked up from germline, CDR1 is SGHVS and CDR2 is FNYEAQ. This CDR3 is 17 amino acids long. J lost 5 bases, V lost 0 bases, and 8 bases had no gene match. DNA for the CDR3: TGTGCCAGCAGCTTAGCGCCCACAGGGGGCGGACGAAACACCATATATTTT. Encoded protein: CASSLAPTGGGRNTIYF.

This clonotype was seen repeatedly, ten times or more. The chain links TRBV24-1 to TRBJ1-1, with no clear D. The V gene's germline CDR1 is KGHDR and CDR2 SFDVKD. The CDR3 extends over 15 amino acids. V lost 3 bases to trimming and J lost 3 bases, with 13 bases between them. CDR3 nucleotide sequence: TGTGCCACCAGTGATCCCCGAGGTCGGGACACTGAAGCTTTCTTT. Translating gives CATSDPRGRDTEAFF.

This clonotype was seen many times. This rearrangement joins TRBV5-6 to TRBJ2-4; a weak D match, TRBD1 (5 bases). The CDR3 is 15 amino acids. V dropped 4 bases and J dropped 3 bases, with 14 bases sitting between them. Germline V gene lookup returns CDR1 SGHDT and CDR2 YYEEEE. CDR3 region: CASSLRTFDKNIQYF. CDR3 coding DNA: TGTGCCAGCAGCCTCAGGACATTCGACAAAAACATTCAGTACTTC.